These T cell receptor delta chains were read from a single sample in a study of Vδ1+ human thymocytes. TCRdb fed the multiplex PCR reads into CATT to redo clone calling. Among 80,000 or so delta-chain clones, roughly a third were seen once, and the ten largest hold 0.2% to 0.3%. The sample taken for sequencing was Vdelta1+ gamma-delta thymocytes from the thymus. The receptor source for this set is a boy in the first two years of life who had congenital heart surgery. The CDR3 runs from the conserved cysteine through the conserved F or W.

v_call: TRDV1
j_call: TRDJ1
cdr3_aa: CALGELHYFLRPYTDKLIF

v_call: TRDV1
j_call: TRDJ1
cdr3_aa: CALGRPKISYDLFVTVYTDKLIF

v_call: TRDV1
j_call: TRDJ1
cdr3_aa: CALGERPYFLRLGDTRIQTGHTDKLIF

v_call: TRDV1
j_call: TRDJ1
cdr3_aa: CALGELPPNSTDKLIF

v_call: TRDV2
j_call: TRDJ1
cdr3_aa: CACSNTYLGVQPVVYTDKLIF

v_call: TRDV1
j_call: TRDJ1
cdr3_aa: CALGEGGPRDTDKLIF

v_call: TRDV1
j_call: TRDJ1
cdr3_aa: CALGEAPTGYTDKLIF

v_call: TRDV1
j_call: TRDJ1
cdr3_aa: CALGDSCFLRDWGILPCTDKLIF

v_call: TRDV1
j_call: TRDJ1
cdr3_aa: CALAEGLPTWGSDKLIF

v_call: TRDV1
j_call: TRDJ1
cdr3_aa: CALGEPFLPGAPGHYTDKLIF

v_call: TRDV1
j_call: TRDJ1
cdr3_aa: CAFGGFLNGGFNTDKLIF

v_call: TRDV1
j_call: TRDJ1
cdr3_aa: CALGDISFLRIPLGDTLRTDKLIF

v_call: TRDV1
j_call: TRDJ1
cdr3_aa: CALGVTGGHTDKLIF